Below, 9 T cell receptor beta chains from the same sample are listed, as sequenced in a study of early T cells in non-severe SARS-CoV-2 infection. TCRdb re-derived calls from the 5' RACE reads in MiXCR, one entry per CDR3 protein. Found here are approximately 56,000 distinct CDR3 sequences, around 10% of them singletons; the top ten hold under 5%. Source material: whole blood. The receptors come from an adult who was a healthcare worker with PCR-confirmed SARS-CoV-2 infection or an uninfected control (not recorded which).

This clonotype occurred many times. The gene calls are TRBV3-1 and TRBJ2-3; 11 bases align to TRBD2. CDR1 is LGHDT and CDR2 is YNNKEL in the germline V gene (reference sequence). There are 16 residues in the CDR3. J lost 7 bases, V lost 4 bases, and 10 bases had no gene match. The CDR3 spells CASSPVGLAGPNTQYF. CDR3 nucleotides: TGTGCCAGCAGCCCAGTTGGACTAGCGGGTCCCAATACGCAGTATTTT.

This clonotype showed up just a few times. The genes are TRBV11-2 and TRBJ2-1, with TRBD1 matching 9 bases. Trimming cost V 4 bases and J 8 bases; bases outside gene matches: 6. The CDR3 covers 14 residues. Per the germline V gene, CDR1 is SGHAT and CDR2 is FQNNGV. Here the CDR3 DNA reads TGTGCCAGCAGCTCGTGGACAGGGGTCGATGAGCAGTTCTTC. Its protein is CASSSWTGVDEQFF.

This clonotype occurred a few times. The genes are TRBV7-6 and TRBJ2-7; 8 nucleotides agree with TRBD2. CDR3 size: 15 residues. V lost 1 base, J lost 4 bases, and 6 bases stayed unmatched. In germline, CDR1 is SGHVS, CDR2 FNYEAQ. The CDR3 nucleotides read TGTGCCAGCAGCTTAGAAGCGGGAGAGGGATACGAGCAGTACTTC. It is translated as CASSLEAGEGYEQYF.

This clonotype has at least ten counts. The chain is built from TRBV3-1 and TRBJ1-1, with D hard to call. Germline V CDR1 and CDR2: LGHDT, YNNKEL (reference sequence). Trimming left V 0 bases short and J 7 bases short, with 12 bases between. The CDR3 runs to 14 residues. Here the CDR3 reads CASSQESAVVEAFF. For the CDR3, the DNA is TGTGCCAGCAGCCAAGAATCGGCAGTGGTTGAAGCTTTCTTT.

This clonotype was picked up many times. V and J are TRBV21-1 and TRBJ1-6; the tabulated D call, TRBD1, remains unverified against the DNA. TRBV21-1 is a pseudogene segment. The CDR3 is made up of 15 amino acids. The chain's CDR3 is CASSKGDRDGSPLHF. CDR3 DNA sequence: TGTGCCAGCAGCAAGGGGGACAGGGATGGTTCACCCCTCCACTTT.

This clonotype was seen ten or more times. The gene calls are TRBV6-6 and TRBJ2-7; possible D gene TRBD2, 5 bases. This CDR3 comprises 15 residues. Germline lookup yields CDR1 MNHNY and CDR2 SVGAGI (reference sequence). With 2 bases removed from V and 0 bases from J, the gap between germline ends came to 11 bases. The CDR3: CASSYGFEGSYEQYF. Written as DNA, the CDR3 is TGTGCCAGCAGTTACGGGTTTGAGGGCTCCTACGAGCAGTACTTC.

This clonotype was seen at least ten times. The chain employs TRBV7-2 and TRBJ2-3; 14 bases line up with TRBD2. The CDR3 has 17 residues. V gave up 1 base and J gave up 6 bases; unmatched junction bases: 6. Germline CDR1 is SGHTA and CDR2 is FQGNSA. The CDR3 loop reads CASSLGLAGGKMDTQYF. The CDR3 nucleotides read TGTGCCAGCAGCTTAGGACTAGCGGGGGGGAAGATGGATACGCAGTATTTT.

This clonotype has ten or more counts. The CDR3 region is CASSLTVTDTQYF. The DNA for the CDR3 is TGTGCCAGCTCACTGACAGTCACAGATACGCAGTATTTT. The J gene is TRBJ2-3, the V gene TRBV18, with D possibly matching TRBD1 (5 bases). V gave up 4 bases and J gave up 2 bases, with 7 bases separating them. The CDR3 is 13 amino acids. Germline CDR1 KGHSH, CDR2 LQKENI. Full variable domain (rest looked up from reference TRBV18 and TRBJ2-3): NAGVMQNPRHLVRRRGQEARLRCSPMKGHSHVYWYRQLPEEGLKFMVYLQKENIIDESGMPKERFSAEFPKEGPSILRIQQVVRGDSAAYFCASSLTVTDTQYFGPGTRLTVL.

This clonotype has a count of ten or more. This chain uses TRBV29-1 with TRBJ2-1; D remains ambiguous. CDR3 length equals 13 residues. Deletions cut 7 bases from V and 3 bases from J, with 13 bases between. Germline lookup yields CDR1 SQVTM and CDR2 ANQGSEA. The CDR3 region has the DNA TGCAGCGGGTCCCTGGATAGCTACAATGAGCAGTTCTTC. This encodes CSGSLDSYNEQFF.